The T cell receptor (beta chain) under discussion was sequenced for a study of cytomegalovirus exposure and HLA in healthy donors. Germline assignment: CDR1 GTSNPN and CDR2 SVGIG (reference sequence). Trimming removed 0 bases at V and 0 bases at J, with 3 bases between. The CDR3 sequence is 13 residues long. Primers included in the PCR were 60 Vbeta and 13 Jbeta primers. Only in-frame clones appear in the TCRdb table, and some are missing; sequencing was by immunoSEQ multiplex PCR. The table lists 110,000 to 150,000 clones, roughly 75% of them singletons. The sample taken for sequencing was PBMCs. The gene calls are TRBV30 and TRBJ1-3; D gene unclear. The TCR was taken from a man aged 35-49 years in good health and CMV-seropositive. CDR3 region: CAWSVSSGNTIYF. The CDR3 DNA sequence: TGTGCCTGGAGTGTGAGCTCTGGAAACACCATATATTTT.